Below, 21 T cell receptor beta chains from the same sample are listed, as sequenced in a study of blood T cells in healthy people across ages. Together with a sample-barcoded 5' primer, a J-beta primer mix was included in a second PCR lasting about 6 to 11 cycles. TCRdb called the 5' RACE reads again in MiXCR, with one record for every CDR3 protein. The sample consists of hundreds of thousands of distinct CDR3 sequences, over 20% of them appearing once. Sequencing used blood. These receptors were collected from a man between 65 and 85 years old in good health.

This chain links TRBV6-5 with TRBJ1-1; D is unresolved. Per the germline V gene, CDR1 is MNHEY and CDR2 is SVGAGI. V lost 5 bases and J lost 2, with 15 bases in between. The CDR3 is 15 residues long. The CDR3 DNA sequence: TGTGCCAGCAGTAGGGAAGCGGGGTCTAACACTGAAGCTTTCTTT. This encodes CASSREAGSNTEAFF.

The V gene is TRBV24-1, the J gene TRBJ2-1, with D possibly matching TRBD2 (5 bases). This CDR3 is built from 15 residues. V shed 5 bases and J shed 3 bases, with 13 bases lying between them. CDR1 is KGHDR, CDR2 SFDVKD, per germline. The CDR3 nucleotides read TGTGCCACCAGTGCTTCCGGGGTTCTCTACAATGAGCAGTTCTTC. Its protein product is CATSASGVLYNEQFF.

This chain uses TRBV20-1 with TRBJ1-5; 8 bases match TRBD1. CDR1 is DFQATT and CDR2 is SNEGSKA in the germline V gene (reference sequence). This CDR3 region has 15 residues. V dropped 3 bases and J dropped 5; count of bases not matched to a gene: 9. The CDR3 reads CSASPPQGVHQPQHF. CDR3 nucleotides: TGCAGTGCTAGCCCCCCACAGGGGGTTCATCAGCCCCAGCATTTT.

The chain is built from TRBV19 and TRBJ2-3; D may be TRBD1 or TRBD2 (5 bases each). The CDR3 runs to 14 residues. The V gene lost 5 bases and the J gene lost 3 bases, with 12 bases spanning the gap. Germline loops: CDR1 LNHDA, CDR2 SQIVND (reference sequence). CDR3 DNA: TGTGCCAGTAGTGGACTGGGACGAACAGATACGCAGTATTTT. Encoded protein: CASSGLGRTDTQYF.

The chain combines TRBV6-2 or TRBV6-3 with TRBJ2-3; 13 bases map to TRBD2. J lost 10 bases, V lost 6 bases, and 10 bases had no gene match. The CDR3 extends over 15 amino acids. Germline V gene data show CDR1 as MNHEY and CDR2 as SVGEGT. The CDR3 region is CASSNRGLAGWAQYF. CDR3 coding DNA: TGTGCCAGCAGCAACCGGGGACTAGCGGGATGGGCGCAGTATTTT.

This clonotype was seen at least ten times. The CDR3: CASSPDRISGNTIYF. The CDR3 coding sequence is TGTGCCAGCAGTCCAGACAGAATCTCTGGAAACACCATATATTTT. J is TRBJ1-3 and V is TRBV12-3 or TRBV12-4, with a possible D match to TRBD1 (5 bases). The CDR3 spans 15 residues. V was pared by 5 bases and J by 0 bases, with 11 bases between.

About this clonotype: The final CDR3 position lacks the conserved phenylalanine or tryptophan, pointing to a likely read error. Here the CDR3 reads CSARDQGQGIEKLFI. As DNA, the CDR3 is TGCAGTGCTAGAGATCAGGGACAGGGAATCGAAAAACTGTTTATT. The gene calls are TRBV20-1 and TRBJ1-4; 9 bases are a match to TRBD1. The length of the CDR3 is 15 residues. The J segment lost 8 bases and the V segment lost 0 bases, leaving 7 bases of the junction unmatched. CDR1 and CDR2 (germline): DFQATT, SNEGSKA (reference sequence).

This sequence joins TRBV18 and TRBJ2-5; 11 nucleotides match TRBD2. The J call could be wrong; TRBJ2-1 is a better fit for the DNA end. CDR3 size: 17 residues. Per the germline V gene, CDR1 is KGHSH and CDR2 is LQKENI. CDR3 protein: CASSPLSLAGGTREQFF. The CDR3 nucleotides are TGTGCCAGCTCACCACTCTCGCTAGCGGGGGGCACACGCGAGCAGTTCTTC.

The chain combines TRBV2 with TRBJ2-4; D gene ambiguous. CDR1 is SNHLY and CDR2 is FYNNEI in the germline V gene. The CDR3 runs 11 residues. Trimming removed 6 bases at V and 8 bases at J, with 8 bases between. The CDR3 nucleotides read TGTGCCAGCAGGGGTTGGGACATTCAGTACTTC. This codes for CASRGWDIQYF.

The genes are TRBV11-2 and TRBJ2-3; the D gene is possibly TRBD2 (5 bases). The V end lost 5 bases, the J end lost 2 bases, and 11 bases lay between the germline ends. The germline gives CDR1 SGHAT, CDR2 FQNNGV. The CDR3 consists of 14 residues. The CDR3 coding sequence is TGTGCCAGCAGCACGCGGGTTTTCACAGATACGCAGTATTTT. Translated: CASSTRVFTDTQYF. Full variable domain (rest looked up from reference TRBV11-2 and TRBJ2-3): EAGVAQSPRYKIIEKRQSVAFWCNPISGHATLYWYQQILGQGPKLLIQFQNNGVVDDSQLPKDRFSAERLKGVDSTLKIQPAKLEDSAVYLCASSTRVFTDTQYFGPGTRLTVL.

This clonotype was detected ten times or more. The rearrangement joins TRBV11-1 to TRBJ2-1; D is unresolved. Trimming shortened V by 5 bases and J by 5 bases, and 7 bases separated the two germline ends. Germline V CDR1 and CDR2: SGHAT, FQDESV (reference sequence). The CDR3 extends over 12 amino acids. This chain's CDR3 is CASSRLDNEQFF. The DNA for the CDR3 is TGTGCCAGCAGCAGACTGGACAATGAGCAGTTCTTC.

DNA for the CDR3: TGTGCCAGCAGCTCCGCCGGGACTAGCGGATTAGATACGCAGTATTTT. This translates into CASSSAGTSGLDTQYF. The chain employs TRBV7-9 and TRBJ2-3; 11 bases agree with TRBD2. The germline gives CDR1 SEHNR, CDR2 FQNEAQ (reference sequence). J gave up 5 bases and V 4 bases, and 8 bases lay outside the gene matches. The CDR3 consists of 16 residues.

This clonotype was counted between two and nine times. The chain carries TRBV27 and TRBJ2-3, with a weak D call TRBD1 (5 bases). In germline, CDR1 is MNHEY, CDR2 SMNVEV (reference sequence). This CDR3 is 14 amino acids long. V lost 3 bases to trimming and J lost 5 bases, with 12 bases between them. The CDR3 is CASSFGAYGDTQYF. The CDR3 nucleotides read TGTGCCAGCAGTTTTGGGGCCTACGGAGATACGCAGTATTTT.

This clonotype was observed at least ten times. The chain employs TRBV2 and TRBJ2-5; maybe TRBD2 (6 bases). V lost 6 bases, J lost 5 bases, and 13 bases lay in between. The CDR3 sequence is 13 residues long. CDR1 and CDR2 from the germline V gene are SNHLY and FYNNEI. The CDR3 sequence is CASSAGLGETQYF. The CDR3 nucleotides are TGTGCCAGCAGCGCGGGACTGGGGGAGACCCAGTACTTC.

This clonotype was observed once. The chain employs TRBV29-1 and TRBJ1-3, with D perhaps matching TRBD1 (5 bases). V was pared by 7 bases and J by 0 bases, with 10 bases between. There are 13 residues in the CDR3. Germline V lookup: CDR1 SQVTM, CDR2 ANQGSEA. The CDR3 loop reads CSAGEYSGNTIYF. The CDR3 DNA reads TGCAGCGCGGGGGAATACTCTGGAAACACCATATATTTT.

Comments on this clonotype: A junction end diverges from the germline sequence, so it may reflect a read error. This chain connects TRBV4-2 to TRBJ1-1; 11 nucleotides align to TRBD1. The CDR3 has 15 amino acids. The V gene's germline CDR1 is LGHNA and CDR2 YNFKEQ. CDR3: CATSQPGTGGTEAFF. The CDR3 DNA reads as TGTGCCACCAGCCAACCCGGGACAGGGGGCACTGAAGCTTTCTTT.

The V call is TRBV14, the J call TRBJ2-5, with 8 bases aligning to TRBD1. The CDR3 loop spans 14 amino acids. With V trimmed by 2 bases and J by 5 bases, 4 bases remained unmatched. The germline gives CDR1 SGHDN, CDR2 FVKESK. The CDR3: CASSQTQGDETQYF. The CDR3 region has the DNA TGTGCCAGCAGCCAAACACAGGGGGACGAGACCCAGTACTTC.

The V gene is TRBV29-1, the J gene TRBJ2-5, with D tentatively TRBD1 (6 bases). The CDR3 sequence is 12 residues long. The ends were cut back, 4 bases at V and 5 bases at J, with 11 bases in the middle. The germline V gene encodes CDR1 SQVTM and CDR2 ANQGSEA. The CDR3 region has the DNA TGCAGCGTTGCCACAGGGACCGAGACCCAGTACTTC. The encoded protein is CSVATGTETQYF.

This clonotype was observed a few times. This chain links TRBV7-2 with TRBJ1-2; possible D gene TRBD1, 5 bases. The V end lost 5 bases, the J end lost 1 base, and 11 bases lay between the germline ends. Per germline, CDR1 SGHTA and CDR2 FQGNSA. CDR3 length: 14 amino acids. The CDR3, as DNA: TGTGCCAGCAGCCACGGACAACTTAACTATGGCTACACCTTC. Protein sequence: CASSHGQLNYGYTF.

In regard to this clonotype: A junction end diverges from the germline sequence, so it may reflect a read error. This chain connects TRBV4-3 to TRBJ1-1; no reliable D call. Per germline, CDR1 LGHNA and CDR2 YSLEER. This CDR3 contains 14 residues. The CDR3 DNA sequence: TGCGCCAGCAGCCAAGATGCAAGGATCCCTGAAACTTTCTTT. Its protein is CASSQDARIPETFF.

The V call is TRBV12-3 or TRBV12-4, the J call TRBJ1-1; tentatively, D is TRBD1 (6 bases). The CDR3 extends over 14 amino acids. V was trimmed by 4 bases and J by 7 bases, leaving 16 bases between them. The CDR3 spells CASSSTGPGGEAFF. The CDR3 region has the DNA TGTGCCAGCAGTTCGACAGGCCCAGGTGGTGAAGCTTTCTTT.